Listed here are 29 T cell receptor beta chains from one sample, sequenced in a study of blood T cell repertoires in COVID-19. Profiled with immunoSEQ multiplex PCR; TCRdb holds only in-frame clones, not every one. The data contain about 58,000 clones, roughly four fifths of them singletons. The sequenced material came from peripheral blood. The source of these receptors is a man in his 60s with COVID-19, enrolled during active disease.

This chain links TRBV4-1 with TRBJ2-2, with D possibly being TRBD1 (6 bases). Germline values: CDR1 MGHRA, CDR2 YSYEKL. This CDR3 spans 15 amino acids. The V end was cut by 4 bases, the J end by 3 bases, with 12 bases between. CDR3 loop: CASSRPDSDTGELFF. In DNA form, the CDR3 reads TGCGCCAGCAGCCGTCCGGACAGCGACACCGGGGAGCTGTTTTTT.

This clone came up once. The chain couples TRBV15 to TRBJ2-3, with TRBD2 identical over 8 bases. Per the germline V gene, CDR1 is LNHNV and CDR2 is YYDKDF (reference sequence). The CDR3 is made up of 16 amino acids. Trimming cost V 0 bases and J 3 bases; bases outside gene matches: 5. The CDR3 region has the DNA TGTGCCACCAGCAGAGACTGGATAGCGGGGACAGATACGCAGTATTTT. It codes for CATSRDWIAGTDTQYF.

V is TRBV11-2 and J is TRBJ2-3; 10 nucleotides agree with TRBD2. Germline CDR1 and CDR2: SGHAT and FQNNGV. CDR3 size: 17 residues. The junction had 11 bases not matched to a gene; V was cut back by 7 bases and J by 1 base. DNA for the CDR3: TGTGCCAGCACAAAGTCGAGGGGACTAGCGCGCACAGATACGCAGTATTTT. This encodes CASTKSRGLARTDTQYF.

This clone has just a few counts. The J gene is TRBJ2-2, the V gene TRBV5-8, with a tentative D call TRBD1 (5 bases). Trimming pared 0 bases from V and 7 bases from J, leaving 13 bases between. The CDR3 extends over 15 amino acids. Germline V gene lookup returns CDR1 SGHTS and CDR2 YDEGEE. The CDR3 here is CASSLVFRVDGELFF. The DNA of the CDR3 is TGTGCCAGCAGCTTGGTCTTCAGGGTGGACGGGGAGCTGTTTTTT.

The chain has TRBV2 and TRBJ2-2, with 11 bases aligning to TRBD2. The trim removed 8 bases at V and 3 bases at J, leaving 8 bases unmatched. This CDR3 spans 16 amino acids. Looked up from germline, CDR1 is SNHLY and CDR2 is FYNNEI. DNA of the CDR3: TGTGCCAGCCGTAGCGGGGGGGCGTCGTACACCGGGGAGCTGTTTTTT. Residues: CASRSGGASYTGELFF.

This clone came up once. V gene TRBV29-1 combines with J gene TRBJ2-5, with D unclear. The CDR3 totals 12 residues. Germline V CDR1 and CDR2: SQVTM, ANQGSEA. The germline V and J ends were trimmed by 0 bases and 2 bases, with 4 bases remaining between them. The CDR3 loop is CSVEDVQETQYF. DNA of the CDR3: TGCAGCGTTGAAGACGTTCAAGAGACCCAGTACTTC.

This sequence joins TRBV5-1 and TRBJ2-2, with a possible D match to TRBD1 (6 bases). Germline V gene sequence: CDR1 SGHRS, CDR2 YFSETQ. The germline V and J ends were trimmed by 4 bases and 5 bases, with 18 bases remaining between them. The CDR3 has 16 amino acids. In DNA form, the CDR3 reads TGCGCCAGCAGCCGGGGACAATCGGGAACGACCGGGGAGCTGTTTTTT. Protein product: CASSRGQSGTTGELFF.

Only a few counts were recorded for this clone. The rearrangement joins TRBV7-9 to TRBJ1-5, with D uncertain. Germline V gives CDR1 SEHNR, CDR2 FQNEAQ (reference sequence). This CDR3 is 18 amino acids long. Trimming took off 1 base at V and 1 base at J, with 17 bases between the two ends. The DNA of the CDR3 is TGTGCCAGCAGCTTAGAAACGTACCCGGAGGTCAGCAATCAGCCCCAGCATTTT. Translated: CASSLETYPEVSNQPQHF.

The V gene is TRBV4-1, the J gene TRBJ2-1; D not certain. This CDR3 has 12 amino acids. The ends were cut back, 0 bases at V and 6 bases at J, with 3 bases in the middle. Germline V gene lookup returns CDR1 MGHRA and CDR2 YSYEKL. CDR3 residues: CASSQDLNEQFF. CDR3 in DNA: TGCGCCAGCAGCCAAGACCTCAATGAGCAGTTCTTC.

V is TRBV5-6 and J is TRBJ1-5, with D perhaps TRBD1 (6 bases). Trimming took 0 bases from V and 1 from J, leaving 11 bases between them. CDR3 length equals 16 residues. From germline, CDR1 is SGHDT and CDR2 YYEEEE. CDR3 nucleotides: TGTGCCAGCAGCTTGGCTGGGGGGGGCAGCAATCAGCCCCAGCATTTT. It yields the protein CASSLAGGGSNQPQHF.

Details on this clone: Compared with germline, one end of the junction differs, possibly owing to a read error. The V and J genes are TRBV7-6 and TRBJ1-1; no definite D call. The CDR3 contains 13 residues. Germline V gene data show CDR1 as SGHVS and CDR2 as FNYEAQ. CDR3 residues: CASRLGANTEAFF. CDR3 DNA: TGTGCCAGCAGGTTAGGAGCGAACACTGAAGCTTTCTTT.

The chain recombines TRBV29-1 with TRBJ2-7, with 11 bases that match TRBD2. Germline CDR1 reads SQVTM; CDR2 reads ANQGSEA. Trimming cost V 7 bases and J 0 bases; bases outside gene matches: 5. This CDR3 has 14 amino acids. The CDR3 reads CSGTSGGSSYEQYF. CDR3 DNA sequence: TGCAGCGGTACTAGCGGGGGCAGCTCCTACGAGCAGTACTTC.

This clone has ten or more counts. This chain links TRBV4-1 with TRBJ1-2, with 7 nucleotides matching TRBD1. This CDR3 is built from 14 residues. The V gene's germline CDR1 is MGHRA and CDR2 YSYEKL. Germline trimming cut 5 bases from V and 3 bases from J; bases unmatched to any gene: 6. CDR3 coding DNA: TGCGCCAGCAGCGAAGGGACAGCCTACTATGGCTACACCTTC. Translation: CASSEGTAYYGYTF.

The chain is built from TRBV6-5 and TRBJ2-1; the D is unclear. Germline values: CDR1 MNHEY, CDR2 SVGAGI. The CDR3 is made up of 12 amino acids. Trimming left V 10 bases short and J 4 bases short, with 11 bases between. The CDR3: CATTTGYNEQFF. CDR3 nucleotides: TGTGCCACCACGACTGGATACAATGAGCAGTTCTTC.

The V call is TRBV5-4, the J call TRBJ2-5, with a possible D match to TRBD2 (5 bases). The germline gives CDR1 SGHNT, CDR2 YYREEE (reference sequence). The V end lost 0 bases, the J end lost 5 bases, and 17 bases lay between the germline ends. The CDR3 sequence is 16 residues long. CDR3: CASSLESTYWRETQYF. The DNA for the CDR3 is TGTGCCAGCAGCTTGGAGTCGACCTACTGGAGGGAGACCCAGTACTTC.

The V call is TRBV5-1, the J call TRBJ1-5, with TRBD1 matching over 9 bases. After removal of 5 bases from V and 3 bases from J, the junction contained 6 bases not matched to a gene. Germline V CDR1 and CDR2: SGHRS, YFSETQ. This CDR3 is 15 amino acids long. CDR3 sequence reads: CASRRTGEYNQPQHF. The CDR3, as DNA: TGCGCCAGCAGACGGACAGGGGAATACAATCAGCCCCAGCATTTT. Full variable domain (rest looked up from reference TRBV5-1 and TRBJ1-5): KAGVTQTPRYLIKTRGQQVTLSCSPISGHRSVSWYQQTPGQGLQFLFEYFSETQRNKGNFPGRFSGRQFSNSRSEMNVSTLELGDSALYLCASRRTGEYNQPQHFGDGTRLSIL.

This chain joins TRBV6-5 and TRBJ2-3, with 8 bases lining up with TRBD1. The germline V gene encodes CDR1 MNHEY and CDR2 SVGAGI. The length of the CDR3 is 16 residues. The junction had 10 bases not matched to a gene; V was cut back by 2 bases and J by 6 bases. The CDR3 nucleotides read TGTGCCAGCAGTTACCCCGGGACAGGTCTTCGGGATACGCAGTATTTT. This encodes CASSYPGTGLRDTQYF.

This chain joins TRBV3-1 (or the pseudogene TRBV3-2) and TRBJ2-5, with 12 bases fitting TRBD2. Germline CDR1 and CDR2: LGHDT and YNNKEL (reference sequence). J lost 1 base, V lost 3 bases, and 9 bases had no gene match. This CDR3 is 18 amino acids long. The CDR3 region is CASSHWARTSGVQETQYF. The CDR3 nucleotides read TGTGCCAGCAGCCATTGGGCCCGGACTAGCGGGGTCCAAGAGACCCAGTACTTC.

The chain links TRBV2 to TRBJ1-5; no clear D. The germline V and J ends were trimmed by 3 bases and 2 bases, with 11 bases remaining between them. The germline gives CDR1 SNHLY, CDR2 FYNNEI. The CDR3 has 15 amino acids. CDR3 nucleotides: TGTGCCAGCAGTGAGGCGTTCAGCGGCAATCAGCCCCAGCATTTT. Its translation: CASSEAFSGNQPQHF.

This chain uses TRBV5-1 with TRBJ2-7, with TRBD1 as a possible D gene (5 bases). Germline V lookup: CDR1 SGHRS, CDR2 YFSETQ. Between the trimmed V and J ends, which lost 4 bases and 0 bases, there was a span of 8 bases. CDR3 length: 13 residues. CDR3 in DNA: TGCGCCAGCAGCCAGGACATCTCCTACGAGCAGTACTTC. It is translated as CASSQDISYEQYF. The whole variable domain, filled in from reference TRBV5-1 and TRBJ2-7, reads KAGVTQTPRYLIKTRGQQVTLSCSPISGHRSVSWYQQTPGQGLQFLFEYFSETQRNKGNFPGRFSGRQFSNSRSEMNVSTLELGDSALYLCASSQDISYEQYFGPGTRLTVT.

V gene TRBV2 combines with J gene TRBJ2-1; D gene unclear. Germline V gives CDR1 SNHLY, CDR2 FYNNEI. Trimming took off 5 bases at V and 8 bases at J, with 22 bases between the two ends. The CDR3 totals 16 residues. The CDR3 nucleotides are TGTGCCAGCAGTTACAACATGAGACCCCCCGAGGATGAGCAGTTCTTC. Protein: CASSYNMRPPEDEQFF.

The CDR3 nucleotides read TGTGCCAGCAGCCCGACAGGGGGGAGAATAGCCAAAAACATTCAGTACTTC. The encoded protein is CASSPTGGRIAKNIQYF. V gene TRBV7-9 combines with J gene TRBJ2-4; 9 nucleotides match TRBD1. The V and J ends lost 5 bases and 0 bases, in that order; junction bases with no gene match: 8. CDR3 size: 17 residues. Germline V gene sequence: CDR1 SEHNR, CDR2 FQNEAQ (reference sequence).

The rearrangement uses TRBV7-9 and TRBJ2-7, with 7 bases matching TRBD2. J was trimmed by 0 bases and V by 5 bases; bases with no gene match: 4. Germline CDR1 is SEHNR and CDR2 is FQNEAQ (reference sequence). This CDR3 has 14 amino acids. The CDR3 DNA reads TGTGCCAGCAGCCGCGGGGGAACCTCCTACGAGCAGTACTTC. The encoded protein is CASSRGGTSYEQYF.

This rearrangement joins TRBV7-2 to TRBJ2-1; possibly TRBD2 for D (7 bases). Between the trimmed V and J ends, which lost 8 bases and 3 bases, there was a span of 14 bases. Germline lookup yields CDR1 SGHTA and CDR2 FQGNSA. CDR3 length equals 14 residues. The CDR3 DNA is TGTGCCAGCGGTCGGGGAGGGGGCTACAATGAGCAGTTCTTC. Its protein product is CASGRGGGYNEQFF.

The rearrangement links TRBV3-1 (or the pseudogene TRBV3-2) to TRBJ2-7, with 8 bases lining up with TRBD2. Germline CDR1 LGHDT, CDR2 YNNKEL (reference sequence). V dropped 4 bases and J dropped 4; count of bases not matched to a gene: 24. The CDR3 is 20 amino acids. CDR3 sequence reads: CASSLARTKLIAGLSYEQYF. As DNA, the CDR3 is TGTGCCAGCAGCCTCGCAAGGACGAAGTTGATAGCGGGATTGTCGTACGAGCAGTACTTC.

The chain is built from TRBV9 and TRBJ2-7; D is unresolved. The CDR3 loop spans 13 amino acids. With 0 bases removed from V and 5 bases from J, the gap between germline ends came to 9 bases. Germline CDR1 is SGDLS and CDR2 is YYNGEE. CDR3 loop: CASSVDGPDEQYF. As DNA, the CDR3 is TGTGCCAGCAGCGTAGATGGTCCAGACGAGCAGTACTTC.

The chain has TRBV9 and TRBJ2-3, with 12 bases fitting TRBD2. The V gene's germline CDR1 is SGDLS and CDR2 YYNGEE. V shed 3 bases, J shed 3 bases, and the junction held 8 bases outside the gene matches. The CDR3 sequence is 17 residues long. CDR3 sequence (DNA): TGTGCCAGCAGCGCCCGGGGACTAGCGGGCCTGACAGATACGCAGTATTTT. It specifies CASSARGLAGLTDTQYF.

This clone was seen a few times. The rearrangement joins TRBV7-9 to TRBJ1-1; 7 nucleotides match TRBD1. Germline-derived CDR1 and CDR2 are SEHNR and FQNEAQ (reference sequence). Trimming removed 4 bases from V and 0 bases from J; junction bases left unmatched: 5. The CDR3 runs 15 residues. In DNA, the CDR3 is TGTGCCAGCAGCTACCCGGGACAGATGAACACTGAAGCTTTCTTT. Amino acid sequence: CASSYPGQMNTEAFF.

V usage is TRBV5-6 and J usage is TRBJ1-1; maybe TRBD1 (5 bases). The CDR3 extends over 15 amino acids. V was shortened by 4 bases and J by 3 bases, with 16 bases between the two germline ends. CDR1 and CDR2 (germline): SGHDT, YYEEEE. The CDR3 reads CASSLPGGSYTEAFF. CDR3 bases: TGTGCCAGCAGCCTACCCGGGGGATCGTACACTGAAGCTTTCTTT.